This TCR beta chain was recovered during a study of long-term antiretroviral therapy in people with HIV. Study-level points and caveats: HIV repertoire CDR3 lengths ranged less widely than those of controls. ART adherence was not documented, and neither viral resistance nor therapy changes had any data. Specimen acquisition occurred between about 2004 and 2017, potentially under older ART regimens.

Looked up from germline, CDR1 is SGHTA and CDR2 is FQGNSA. Trimming took 7 bases from V and 7 from J; bases not matched to a gene: 15. The CDR3 covers 16 residues. An immunoSEQ assay, version v3.0, was performed at survey level. Per-sample targets for sequencing were about 35,000-55,000 T-cell genomes. Sequenced by immunoSEQ multiplex PCR; TCRdb stores in-frame clones only, minus some. The sample gives 21,000 or so clones, more than 75% of which show up once; approximately 3.5% is in the top ten. On this clone itself: Its antigen is as yet unknown.

The chain has TRBV7-2 and TRBJ2-2; 7 positions agree with TRBD2. The specimen comprised unsorted PBMCs, sampled approximately 2.5 years after starting antiretroviral therapy. This sequence originates from a woman aged 45-60 years with HIV. The CDR3 spells CASTPAWGAGIGELFF. In DNA, the CDR3 is TGTGCCAGCACCCCGGCATGGGGAGCGGGAATCGGGGAGCTGTTTTTT.